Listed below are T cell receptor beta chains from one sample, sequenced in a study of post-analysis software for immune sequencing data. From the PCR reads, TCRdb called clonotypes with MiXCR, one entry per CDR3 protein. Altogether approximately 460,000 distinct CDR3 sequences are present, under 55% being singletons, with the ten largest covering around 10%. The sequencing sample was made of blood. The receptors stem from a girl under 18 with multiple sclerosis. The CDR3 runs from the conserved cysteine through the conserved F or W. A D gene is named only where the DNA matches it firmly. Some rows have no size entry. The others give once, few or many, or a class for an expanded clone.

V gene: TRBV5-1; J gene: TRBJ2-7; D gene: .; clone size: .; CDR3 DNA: TGCGCCAGCAGACAGGACAGCTCCTACGAGCAGTACTTC; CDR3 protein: CASRQDSSYEQYF
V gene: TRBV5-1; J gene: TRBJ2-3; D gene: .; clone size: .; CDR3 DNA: TGCGCCAGCAAATCTAATACGGTGACAGATACGCAGTATTTT; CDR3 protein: CASKSNTVTDTQYF
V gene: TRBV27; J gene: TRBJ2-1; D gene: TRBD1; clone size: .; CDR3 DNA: TGTGCCAGCAGTTCCTCCCGGGACAGGGGCAATGAGCAGTTCTTC; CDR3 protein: CASSSSRDRGNEQFF
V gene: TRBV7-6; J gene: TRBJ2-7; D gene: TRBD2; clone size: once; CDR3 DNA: TGTGCCAGCGGTAGCCCGGGACTAGCGGAGGACAATGAGCAGTACTTC; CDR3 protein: CASGSPGLAEDNEQYF
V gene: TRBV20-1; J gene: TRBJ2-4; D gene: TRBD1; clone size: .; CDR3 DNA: TGCAGTGCAAACTTAAACAGGGGAAACATTCAGTACTTC; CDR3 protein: CSANLNRGNIQYF
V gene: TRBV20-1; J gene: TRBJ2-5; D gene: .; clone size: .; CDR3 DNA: TGCAGTGCTAGTGTGGCCCCGGGGGAGACCCAGTACTTC; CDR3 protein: CSASVAPGETQYF
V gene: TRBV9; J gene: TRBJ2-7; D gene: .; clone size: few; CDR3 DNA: TGTGCCAGCAGCGTTAATGGGAACTACGAGCAGTACTTC; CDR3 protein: CASSVNGNYEQYF
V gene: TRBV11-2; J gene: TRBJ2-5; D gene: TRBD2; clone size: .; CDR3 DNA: TGTGCCAGCAGTACCCGGGGGAGGGGAGACAATGAGCAGTACTTC; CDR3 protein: CASSTRGRGDNEQYF
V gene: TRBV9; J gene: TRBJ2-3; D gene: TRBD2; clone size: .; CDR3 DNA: TGTGCCAGCAGCGAGACGGGACTAGCGATAGCAGATACGCAGTATTTT; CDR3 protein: CASSETGLAIADTQYF
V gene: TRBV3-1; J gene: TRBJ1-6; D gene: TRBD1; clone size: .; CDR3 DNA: TGTGCCAGCAGCCCGGGACAGGGATCTTCACCCCTCCACTTT; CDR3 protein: CASSPGQGSSPLHF
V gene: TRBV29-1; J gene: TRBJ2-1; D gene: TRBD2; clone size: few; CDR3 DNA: TGCAGCGTTGAAGCGAGCGGGAGGACCAATGAGCAGTTCTTC; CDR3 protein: CSVEASGRTNEQFF
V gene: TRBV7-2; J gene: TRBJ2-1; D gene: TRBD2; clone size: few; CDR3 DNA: TGTGCCAGCAGCTTAGGATGGGTCGGGAGGTTCAATGAGCAGTTCTTC; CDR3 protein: CASSLGWVGRFNEQFF
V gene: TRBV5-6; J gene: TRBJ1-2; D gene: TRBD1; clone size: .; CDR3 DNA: TGTGCCAGCAGCTTCGGGACAGGGGGGAGCTACACCTTC; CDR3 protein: CASSFGTGGSYTF
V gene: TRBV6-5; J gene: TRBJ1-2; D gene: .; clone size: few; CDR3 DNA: TGTGCCAGCAGTTGGGTGGAGGACAACGTTAACTATGGCTACACCTTC; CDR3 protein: CASSWVEDNVNYGYTF
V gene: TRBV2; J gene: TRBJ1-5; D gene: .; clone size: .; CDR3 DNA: TGTGCCAGCACCATTCTCGGTAATAGCAATCAGCCCCAGCATTTT; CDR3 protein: CASTILGNSNQPQHF
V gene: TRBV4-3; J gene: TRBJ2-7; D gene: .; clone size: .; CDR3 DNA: TGCGCCAGCAGCCAATTTGGTGGGGCCTACGAGCAGTACTTC; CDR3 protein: CASSQFGGAYEQYF
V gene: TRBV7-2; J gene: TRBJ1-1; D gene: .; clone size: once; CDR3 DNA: TGTGCCAGCAGCTTAGGGGGGGGGGTCAACACTGAAGCTTTCTTT; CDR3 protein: CASSLGGGVNTEAFF
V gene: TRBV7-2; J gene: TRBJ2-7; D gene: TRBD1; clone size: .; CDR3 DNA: TGTGCCAGCCTCACTCAGCGGACAGGGGGTCCCTACGAGCAGTACTTC; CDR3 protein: CASLTQRTGGPYEQYF
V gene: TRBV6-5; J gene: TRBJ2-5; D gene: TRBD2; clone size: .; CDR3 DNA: TGTGCCAGCAGCTACGGGAGGGCCAATAAAGAGACCCAGTACTTC; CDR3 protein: CASSYGRANKETQYF
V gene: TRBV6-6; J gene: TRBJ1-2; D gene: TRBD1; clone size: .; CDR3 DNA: TGTGCCAGCAGACATACAGGGGGGCAGGGCTATGGCTACACCTTC; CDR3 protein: CASRHTGGQGYGYTF
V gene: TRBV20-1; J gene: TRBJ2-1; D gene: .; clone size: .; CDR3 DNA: TGCAGTGAACGCGGGGGACACTACAAGGAGCAGTTCTTC; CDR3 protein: CSERGGHYKEQFF
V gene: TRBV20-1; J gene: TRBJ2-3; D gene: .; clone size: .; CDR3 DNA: TGCAGTGCTAGAGATGACGGCAGGGCAGACCACACAGATACGCAGTATTTT; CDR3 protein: CSARDDGRADHTDTQYF
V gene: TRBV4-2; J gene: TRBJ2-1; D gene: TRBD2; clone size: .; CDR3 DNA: TGTGCCAGCAGCCACCCCCTAGCGGGAGGGCGGAATGAGCAGTTCTTC; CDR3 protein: CASSHPLAGGRNEQFF
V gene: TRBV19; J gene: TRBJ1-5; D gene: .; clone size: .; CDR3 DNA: TGTGCCAGTAGTATAGGTTGGGGGGAAAACAATCAGCCCCAGCATTTT; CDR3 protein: CASSIGWGENNQPQHF
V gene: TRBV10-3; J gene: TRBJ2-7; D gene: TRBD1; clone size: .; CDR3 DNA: TGTGCCACCAGTGAGTCTAGGACAGGGGTCTACGAGCAGTACTTC; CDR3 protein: CATSESRTGVYEQYF
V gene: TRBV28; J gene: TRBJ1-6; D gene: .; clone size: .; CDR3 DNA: TGTGCCAGCAGTCTAAGGAGTTCACCCCTCCACTTT; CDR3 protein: CASSLRSSPLHF
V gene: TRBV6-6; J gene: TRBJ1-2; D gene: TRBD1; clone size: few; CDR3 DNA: TGTGCCAGCGGGACAGTATTTTATGGCTACACCTTC; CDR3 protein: CASGTVFYGYTF
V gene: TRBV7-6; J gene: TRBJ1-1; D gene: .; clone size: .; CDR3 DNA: TGTGCCAGCAGCCCGAGGGTACCTGAAGCTTTCTTT; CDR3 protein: CASSPRVPEAFF